This is a list of T cell receptor beta chains from one sample in a study of cytomegalovirus exposure and HLA in healthy donors. The data were produced by immunoSEQ multiplex PCR, yet TCRdb's version contains in-frame clones alone and is incomplete. The data contain fewer than 200,000 clones, around 80% of them singletons. Sequencing was performed on PBMCs. Receptor source: a man aged 35 to 55 in good health and CMV-seronegative. The CDR3 runs from the conserved cysteine through the conserved F or W.

cdr3_aa,v_call
CASSLSTANEKLFF,TRBV5-1
CASGSEGGGYTF,TRBV12-5
CASSPLLPYEQYF,TRBV27
CASSSGRINQPQHF,TRBV6-6
CASSESGGAWSNQPQHF,TRBV6-1
CASSPGQGTNEQFF,TRBV5-6
CASSTWTGGDGLREKLFF,TRBV19
CASSPPGGYTEAFF,TRBV4-1
CASSPSGVGANVLTF,TRBV4-3
CASSGVFLLGGGRNEQFF,TRBV6-1
CASSVGHAYGYTF,TRBV27
CASSPGLAGVFEQFF,TRBV5-4